This T cell receptor beta chain is from a study of response to subunit inactivated influenza vaccine. In regard to this clonotype: Its cognate antigen is unknown.

Study results and caveats: It was the authors' suggestion that each seasonal influenza vaccination recruits few new T cells.

MiXCR, run by TCRdb on the RT-PCR reads, gives a single entry per CDR3 protein. The sample lists roughly 570,000 distinct CDR3 sequences, 13% to 15% occurring once. With 0 bases clipped from V and 9 bases from J, the junction kept 16 bases outside the gene matches. The CDR3 totals 17 residues. The germline CDR1 and CDR2 sequences are SGHRS and YFSETQ. J is TRBJ2-7 and V is TRBV5-1; 9 bases match TRBD2. The receptor was isolated from a man aged 45-65 years who received an inactivated influenza vaccine. Source: PBMCs from blood, taken 11 to 12 days after vaccination. In DNA, the CDR3 is TGCGCCAGCAGCTTGGCGTCGTCCGATAGCGGGAGAGCGGGGCAGTACTTC. Protein: CASSLASSDSGRAGQYF.